The 24 T cell receptor beta chains given below trace back to one sample, sequenced in a study of control samples from healthy donors and cancer patients. TCRdb's copy holds only in-frame clones and misses some; the assay was immunoSEQ multiplex PCR. The sample lists about 27,000 clones, more than 75% occurring once. Sequencing input: PBMCs. The receptors were gathered from a man aged 50 or older with lung cancer.

CDR3 loop: CASSQVSGGQAGGSPLHF. The CDR3 nucleotides read TGCGCCAGCAGCCAAGTTTCCGGGGGACAGGCCGGGGGGTCACCCCTCCACTTT. V gene TRBV4-1 combines with J gene TRBJ1-6; 8 bases align to TRBD1. The CDR3 is made up of 18 amino acids. The germline gives CDR1 MGHRA, CDR2 YSYEKL. Trimming removed 1 base from V and 10 bases from J; junction bases left unmatched: 15.

The J gene is TRBJ1-2, the V gene TRBV4-1; possibly TRBD1 for D (5 bases). From germline, CDR1 is MGHRA and CDR2 YSYEKL. This CDR3 region has 16 residues. Deletions cut 1 base from V and 3 bases from J, with 15 bases between. The CDR3 DNA reads as TGCGCCAGCAGCCAAGGGGGGGGTCCTTATGACTATGGCTACACCTTC. Translating gives CASSQGGGPYDYGYTF.

CDR3: CSVLSGEITLNTEAFF. The DNA for the CDR3 is TGCAGCGTCTTAAGCGGGGAAATAACTTTGAACACTGAAGCTTTCTTT. The genes are TRBV29-1 and TRBJ1-1, with D hard to call. The germline V gene encodes CDR1 SQVTM and CDR2 ANQGSEA. The CDR3 loop spans 16 amino acids. Between the trimmed V and J ends, which lost 6 bases and 0 bases, there was a span of 20 bases.

The chain carries TRBV7-9 and TRBJ2-7, with D unclear. The germline gives CDR1 SEHNR, CDR2 FQNEAQ (reference sequence). The CDR3 spans 13 residues. Trimming left V 8 bases short and J 0 bases short, with 11 bases between. The CDR3 region is CASRRPSSYEQYF. The CDR3, as DNA: TGTGCCAGCCGGAGACCAAGCTCCTACGAGCAGTACTTC. The full variable domain, in which reference TRBV7-9 and TRBJ2-7 provide the parts outside the CDR3, is DTGVSQNPRHKITKRGQNVTFRCDPISEHNRLYWYRQTLGQGPEFLTYFQNEAQLEKSRLLSDRFSAERPKGSFSTLEIQRTEQGDSAMYLCASRRPSSYEQYFGPGTRLTVT.

The rearrangement joins TRBV18 to TRBJ2-1; 8 nucleotides align to TRBD2. The V gene end was trimmed by 3 bases and the J gene end by 2 bases; junction bases not matched to a gene: 6. The CDR3 contains 16 residues. Germline V lookup: CDR1 KGHSH, CDR2 LQKENI. The DNA of the CDR3 is TGTGCCAGCTCACCGCCGGGGGGGGGCCCCTACAATGAGCAGTTCTTC. Translation gives CASSPPGGGPYNEQFF.

This CDR3 is CASSYHAGGPGNEQFF. Written as DNA, the CDR3 is TGCGCCAGCAGCTATCACGCGGGGGGGCCAGGGAATGAGCAGTTCTTC. This chain joins TRBV5-1 and TRBJ2-1; 9 bases are shared with TRBD2. With 3 bases clipped from V and 7 bases from J, the junction kept 11 bases outside the gene matches. The CDR3 contains 16 residues. Germline-derived CDR1 and CDR2 are SGHRS and YFSETQ.

In nucleotides, the CDR3 is TGCAGCGTGCAAGAGGGCAGGTATGGCTACACCTTC. Translation gives CSVQEGRYGYTF. V gene TRBV29-1 combines with J gene TRBJ1-2; no firm D call. This CDR3 spans 12 amino acids. The germline V and J ends were trimmed by 6 bases and 5 bases, with 13 bases remaining between them. Germline V gene lookup returns CDR1 SQVTM and CDR2 ANQGSEA.

The chain carries TRBV6-5 and TRBJ2-2; TRBD2 aligns across 8 bases. The CDR3 has 15 amino acids. J gave up 0 bases and V 6 bases, and 3 bases lay outside the gene matches. In germline, CDR1 is MNHEY, CDR2 SVGAGI. CDR3 in DNA: TGTGCCAGCAGCTTCGGGGGGGCGAACACCGGGGAGCTGTTTTTT. It encodes CASSFGGANTGELFF.

This chain joins TRBV6-2 or TRBV6-3 and TRBJ1-5; 7 bases align to TRBD1. V lost 3 bases to trimming and J lost 3 bases; unmatched junction nucleotides: 8. The CDR3 spans 16 residues. CDR1 is MNHEY and CDR2 is SVGEGT in the germline V gene. This chain's CDR3 is CASSYVGRGHNQPQHF. Here the CDR3 DNA reads TGTGCCAGCAGTTATGTGGGGAGGGGGCACAATCAGCCCCAGCATTTT.

The CDR3 DNA reads as TGTGCCAGCAGCTCGACTAGCGGGGGGGGAAAAGCCTACGAGCAGTACTTC. This gives the protein CASSSTSGGGKAYEQYF. The rearrangement joins TRBV7-2 to TRBJ2-7; 14 nucleotides align to TRBD2. CDR3 length: 17 residues. From germline, CDR1 is SGHTA and CDR2 FQGNSA. V lost 4 bases to trimming and J lost 2 bases; unmatched junction nucleotides: 7.

Concerning this clone: This sample also contains other DNA sequences that code for the same CDR3. The CDR3 DNA sequence: TGCGCCAGCAGCGGGCTAGCGGGGGGTCCCGGGGAGCTGTTTTTT. Translated, it gives CASSGLAGGPGELFF. The genes are TRBV5-1 and TRBJ2-2, with TRBD2 identical over 11 bases. The V gene's germline CDR1 is SGHRS and CDR2 YFSETQ. This CDR3 comprises 15 residues. Trimming at V came to 4 bases and at J to 6 bases, leaving 5 bases not matched to a gene. The full variable domain, its missing parts supplied by reference TRBV5-1 and TRBJ2-2, is KAGVTQTPRYLIKTRGQQVTLSCSPISGHRSVSWYQQTPGQGLQFLFEYFSETQRNKGNFPGRFSGRQFSNSRSEMNVSTLELGDSALYLCASSGLAGGPGELFFGEGSRLTVL.

This chain joins TRBV6-2 or TRBV6-3 and TRBJ2-1; 7 nucleotides agree with TRBD2. With V trimmed by 1 base and J by 6 bases, 3 bases remained unmatched. The CDR3 runs to 14 residues. Germline CDR1 is MNHEY and CDR2 is SVGEGT. CDR3 sequence: CASSYWEGSNEQFF. DNA for the CDR3: TGTGCCAGCAGTTACTGGGAGGGCAGCAATGAGCAGTTCTTC.

The chain uses TRBV7-9 and TRBJ2-7; 8 bases are a match to TRBD1. Germline V gene lookup returns CDR1 SEHNR and CDR2 FQNEAQ (reference sequence). There are 14 residues in the CDR3. After removal of 3 bases from V and 6 bases from J, the junction contained 7 bases not matched to a gene. DNA of the CDR3: TGTGCCAGCAGCTTCTCGCAGGGGGCTAGCGAGCAGTACTTC. This codes for CASSFSQGASEQYF.

The rearrangement links TRBV4-3 to TRBJ2-5; TRBD1 might be the D (5 bases). The CDR3 extends over 13 amino acids. Trimming stripped 4 bases from V and 1 base from J, with 7 bases between. Germline V gene lookup returns CDR1 LGHNA and CDR2 YSLEER. Written as DNA, the CDR3 is TGCGCCAGCAGCCTCGACAGCCAAGAGACCCAGTACTTC. Its protein is CASSLDSQETQYF.

V and J are TRBV5-1 and TRBJ2-1, with 7 bases lining up with TRBD2. The CDR3 is made up of 15 amino acids. V dropped 3 bases and J dropped 4; count of bases not matched to a gene: 7. Germline V lookup: CDR1 SGHRS, CDR2 YFSETQ. CDR3 in amino acids: CASSSESGAYNEQFF. CDR3 coding DNA: TGCGCCAGCAGCTCCGAAAGCGGGGCTTACAATGAGCAGTTCTTC.

J is TRBJ2-1 and V is TRBV2; no reliable D call. Trimming cost V 5 bases and J 10 bases, with 9 bases left between them. The germline V gene has CDR1 SNHLY and CDR2 FYNNEI. This CDR3 region has 11 residues. DNA of the CDR3: TGTGCCAGCAGTCCCCAGGACGAGCAGTTCTTC. Translation gives CASSPQDEQFF.

This clone came up once. This chain links TRBV9 with TRBJ1-6, with D possibly TRBD1 on 5 matching bases. CDR1 is SGDLS and CDR2 is YYNGEE in the germline V gene. CDR3 size: 17 residues. V lost 4 bases and J lost 0, with 14 bases in between. The CDR3 spells CASSRRDGSSYNSPLHF. The CDR3 nucleotides read TGTGCCAGCAGCCGGAGGGACGGGAGCTCCTATAATTCACCCCTCCACTTT. The entire variable domain, with the rest obtained from reference TRBV9 and TRBJ1-6, is as follows: DSGVTQTPKHLITATGQRVTLRCSPRSGDLSVYWYQQSLDQGLQFLIQYYNGEERAKGNILERFSAQQFPDLHSELNLSSLELGDSALYFCASSRRDGSSYNSPLHFGNGTRLTVT.

The gene calls are TRBV5-1 and TRBJ1-6; weak D call: TRBD1 (5 bases). Trimming left V 0 bases short and J 5 bases short, with 12 bases between. The CDR3 extends over 16 amino acids. Germline CDR1 SGHRS, CDR2 YFSETQ. CDR3 in DNA: TGCGCCAGCAGCTTGGGAGGGGTAAGGGATAATTCACCCCTCCACTTT. It specifies CASSLGGVRDNSPLHF.

The chain uses TRBV12-3 or TRBV12-4 and TRBJ1-1, with D possibly matching TRBD1 (6 bases). V was cut by 5 bases and J by 8 bases, with 12 bases left in between. The CDR3 spans 12 residues. The CDR3 loop reads CASSLQGGEAFF. In DNA, the CDR3 is TGTGCCAGCAGTCTACAGGGAGGGGAAGCTTTCTTT.

This chain connects TRBV30 to TRBJ2-5; D is undetermined. With 4 bases removed from V and 0 bases from J, the gap between germline ends came to 3 bases. The CDR3 runs to 11 residues. Looked up from germline, CDR1 is GTSNPN and CDR2 is SVGIG (reference sequence). CDR3: CAWTDQETQYF. CDR3 nucleotide sequence: TGTGCCTGGACAGACCAAGAGACCCAGTACTTC.

On this clone: Other DNA variants within this sample encode the same CDR3. This chain joins TRBV18 and TRBJ2-3; D remains unclear. Germline loops: CDR1 KGHSH, CDR2 LQKENI. The ends were cut back, 3 bases at V and 0 bases at J, with 1 base in the middle. This CDR3 comprises 12 residues. The CDR3 loop reads CASSPSTDTQYF. CDR3 nucleotides: TGTGCCAGCTCACCTAGCACAGATACGCAGTATTTT. Full variable domain (remainder filled in from reference TRBV18 and TRBJ2-3): NAGVMQNPRHLVRRRGQEARLRCSPMKGHSHVYWYRQLPEEGLKFMVYLQKENIIDESGMPKERFSAEFPKEGPSILRIQQVVRGDSAAYFCASSPSTDTQYFGPGTRLTVL.

The chain couples TRBV6-4 to TRBJ2-3, with 9 bases identical to TRBD2. Germline V CDR1 and CDR2: MRHNA, SNTAGT. The V segment lost 0 bases and the J segment 5 bases; nucleotides outside the gene matches: 3. There are 15 residues in the CDR3. The CDR3 spells CASSDSAGGRDTQYF. The CDR3 nucleotides are TGTGCCAGCAGTGACTCGGCGGGGGGGAGAGATACGCAGTATTTT.

The V gene is TRBV7-3, the J gene TRBJ2-1; 8 positions agree with TRBD2. Germline trimming cut 1 base from V and 6 bases from J; bases unmatched to any gene: 5. CDR1 SGHTA and CDR2 FQGTGA come from the germline V gene. The CDR3 length is 15 residues. CDR3 in DNA: TGTGCCAGCAGCTTAAGCGGGGGGCCCTCCAATGAGCAGTTCTTC. It yields the protein CASSLSGGPSNEQFF.

The genes are TRBV11-2 and TRBJ1-4; 10 nucleotides match TRBD1. The CDR3 is made up of 14 amino acids. With V trimmed by 10 bases and J by 7 bases, 9 bases remained unmatched. The germline V gene has CDR1 SGHAT and CDR2 FQNNGV. CDR3 sequence: CATEAGTGAEKLFF. The CDR3 DNA is TGTGCCACCGAGGCGGGGACAGGGGCTGAAAAACTGTTTTTT.